This T cell receptor beta chain was sequenced for a study of cytomegalovirus exposure and HLA in healthy donors. V was cut by 1 base and J by 4 bases, with 12 bases left in between. Germline CDR1 and CDR2: MGHRA and YSYEKL. The CDR3 totals 15 residues. Details on this clone: Its antigen is not known.

Study-level results: Specificity of a few CMV-associated chains for CMV antigens was verified in vitro. Most TCR sequences were rare, but some public TCRs occurred in many donors. Cytomegalovirus association was assigned to about 150 TCR beta chains.

The donors belonged to the approximately 120-subject validation cohort, separate from the roughly 600-subject first cohort. Measured with immunoSEQ multiplex PCR; TCRdb has only the in-frame clones, and not every one. The sample lists more than 65,000 clones, roughly 95% occurring once. The sequenced material came from PBMCs. The sequence was obtained from a woman younger than 30 in good health and CMV-seronegative. V and J are TRBV4-1 and TRBJ2-3; D call uncertain. CDR3 DNA sequence: TGCGCCAGCAGCCAAGTAGGTCCGACTCCAGATACGCAGTATTTT. As protein: CASSQVGPTPDTQYF.